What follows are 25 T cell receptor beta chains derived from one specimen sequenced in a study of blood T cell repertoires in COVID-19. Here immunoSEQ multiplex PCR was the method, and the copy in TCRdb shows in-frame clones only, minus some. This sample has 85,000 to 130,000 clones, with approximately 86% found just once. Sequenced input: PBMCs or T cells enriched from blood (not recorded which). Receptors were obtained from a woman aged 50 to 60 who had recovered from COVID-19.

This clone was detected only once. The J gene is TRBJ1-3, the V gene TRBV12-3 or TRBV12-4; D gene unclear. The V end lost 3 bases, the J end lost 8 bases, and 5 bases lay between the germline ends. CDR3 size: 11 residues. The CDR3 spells CASSFRDTIYF. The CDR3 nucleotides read TGTGCCAGCAGTTTTAGAGACACCATATATTTT.

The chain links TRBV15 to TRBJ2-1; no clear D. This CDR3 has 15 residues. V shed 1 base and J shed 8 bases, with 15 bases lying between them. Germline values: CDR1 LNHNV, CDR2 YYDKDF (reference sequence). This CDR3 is CATSRAELVSDEQFF. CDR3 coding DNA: TGTGCCACCAGCAGAGCGGAGCTAGTCAGCGATGAGCAGTTCTTC.

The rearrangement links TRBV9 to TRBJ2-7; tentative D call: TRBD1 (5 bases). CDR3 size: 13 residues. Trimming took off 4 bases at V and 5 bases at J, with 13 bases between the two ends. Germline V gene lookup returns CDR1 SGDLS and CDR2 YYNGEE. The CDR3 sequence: CASSPSPRDEQYF. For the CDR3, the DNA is TGTGCCAGCAGCCCCTCTCCCAGGGACGAGCAGTACTTC.

CDR3 sequence (DNA): TGCGCCAGCAGCTCGGACAGGATCAATGAGCAGTTCTTC. Translation: CASSSDRINEQFF. The rearrangement links TRBV5-1 to TRBJ2-1; 7 bases line up with TRBD1. There are 13 residues in the CDR3. Per the germline V gene, CDR1 is SGHRS and CDR2 is YFSETQ. Trimming at V came to 3 bases and at J to 6 bases, leaving 3 bases not matched to a gene.

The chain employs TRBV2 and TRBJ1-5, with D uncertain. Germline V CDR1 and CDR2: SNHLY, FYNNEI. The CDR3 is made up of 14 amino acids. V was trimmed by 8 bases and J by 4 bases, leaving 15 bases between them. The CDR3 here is CASQEGTGNQPQHF. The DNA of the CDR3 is TGTGCCAGCCAGGAGGGCACCGGAAATCAGCCCCAGCATTTT.

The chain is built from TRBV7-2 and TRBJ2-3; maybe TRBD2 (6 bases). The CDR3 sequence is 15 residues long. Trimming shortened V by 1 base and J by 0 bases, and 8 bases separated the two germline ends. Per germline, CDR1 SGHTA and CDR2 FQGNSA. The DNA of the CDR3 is TGTGCCAGCAGCTTAGGGACTACCAGCACAGATACGCAGTATTTT. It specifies CASSLGTTSTDTQYF.

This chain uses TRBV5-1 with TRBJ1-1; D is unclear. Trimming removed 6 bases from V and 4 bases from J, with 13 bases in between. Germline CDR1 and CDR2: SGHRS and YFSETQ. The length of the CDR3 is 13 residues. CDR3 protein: CASTEGGVTEAFF. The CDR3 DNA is TGCGCCAGCACCGAGGGTGGGGTCACTGAAGCTTTCTTT.

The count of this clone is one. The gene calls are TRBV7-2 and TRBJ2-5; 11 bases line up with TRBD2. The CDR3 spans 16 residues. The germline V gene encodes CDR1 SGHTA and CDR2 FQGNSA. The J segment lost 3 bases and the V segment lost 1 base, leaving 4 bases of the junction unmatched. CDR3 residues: CASSLEVAGGEETQYF. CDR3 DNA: TGTGCCAGCAGCTTAGAGGTAGCGGGGGGGGAAGAGACCCAGTACTTC.

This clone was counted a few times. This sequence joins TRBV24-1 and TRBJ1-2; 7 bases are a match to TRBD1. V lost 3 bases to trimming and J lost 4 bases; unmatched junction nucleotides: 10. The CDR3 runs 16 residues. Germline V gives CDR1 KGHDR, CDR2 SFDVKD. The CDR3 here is CATSDANRGTTYGYTF. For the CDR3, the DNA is TGTGCCACCAGTGATGCCAACAGGGGAACTACCTATGGCTACACCTTC.

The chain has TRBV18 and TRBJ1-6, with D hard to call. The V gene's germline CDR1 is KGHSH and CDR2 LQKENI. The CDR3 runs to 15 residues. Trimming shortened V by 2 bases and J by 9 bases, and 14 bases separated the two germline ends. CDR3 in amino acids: CASSPSSGTVSPLHF. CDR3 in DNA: TGTGCCAGCTCACCAAGTTCAGGAACGGTTTCACCCCTCCACTTT.

CDR3 DNA: TGCGCCAGCAGTGACTCCACTATGACAGCCTACAATGAGCAGTTCTTC. It encodes CASSDSTMTAYNEQFF. This chain joins TRBV10-1 and TRBJ2-1; possible D gene TRBD1, 5 bases. From germline, CDR1 is WNHNN and CDR2 SYGVQD (reference sequence). This CDR3 has 16 residues. V was clipped by 3 bases and J by 2 bases, with 14 bases between them.

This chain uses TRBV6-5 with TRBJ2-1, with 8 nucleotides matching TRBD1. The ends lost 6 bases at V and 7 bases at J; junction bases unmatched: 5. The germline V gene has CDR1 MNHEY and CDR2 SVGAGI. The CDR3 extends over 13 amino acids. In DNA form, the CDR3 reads TGTGCCAGCAGGACAGGGGTAGGGAATGAGCAGTTCTTC. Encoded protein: CASRTGVGNEQFF.

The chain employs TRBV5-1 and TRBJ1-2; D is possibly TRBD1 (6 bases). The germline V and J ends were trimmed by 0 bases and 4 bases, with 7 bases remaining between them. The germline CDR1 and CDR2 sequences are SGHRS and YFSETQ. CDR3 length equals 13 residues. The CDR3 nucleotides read TGCGCCAGCAGCTTGGGAGGGGGCTATGGCTACACCTTC. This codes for CASSLGGGYGYTF.

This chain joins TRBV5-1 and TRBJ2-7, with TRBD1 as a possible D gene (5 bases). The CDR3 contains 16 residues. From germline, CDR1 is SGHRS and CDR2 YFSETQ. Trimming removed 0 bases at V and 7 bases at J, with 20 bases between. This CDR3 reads CASSLEPTAGSGEQYF. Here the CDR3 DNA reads TGCGCCAGCAGCTTGGAACCGACGGCAGGGTCCGGGGAGCAGTACTTC.

CDR3 sequence reads: CASSVSGDDNQPQHF. DNA for the CDR3: TGTGCCAGCAGCGTCTCAGGGGATGACAATCAGCCCCAGCATTTT. The chain couples TRBV9 to TRBJ1-5; TRBD1 is a possible D gene (6 bases). Deletions cut 2 bases from V and 3 bases from J, with 12 bases between. Germline loops: CDR1 SGDLS, CDR2 YYNGEE. This CDR3 region has 15 residues.

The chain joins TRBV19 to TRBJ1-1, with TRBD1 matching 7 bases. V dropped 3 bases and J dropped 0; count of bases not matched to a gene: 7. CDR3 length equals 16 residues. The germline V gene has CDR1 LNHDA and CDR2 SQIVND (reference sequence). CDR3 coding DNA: TGTGCCAGTAGTATTGGGGACAGTCTTATGAACACTGAAGCTTTCTTT. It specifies CASSIGDSLMNTEAFF.

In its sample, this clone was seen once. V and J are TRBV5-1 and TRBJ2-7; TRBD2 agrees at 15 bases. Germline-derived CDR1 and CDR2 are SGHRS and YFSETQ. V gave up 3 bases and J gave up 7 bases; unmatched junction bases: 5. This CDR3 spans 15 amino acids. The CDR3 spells CASSYGLAGGQEQYF. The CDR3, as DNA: TGCGCCAGCAGCTACGGACTAGCGGGAGGGCAAGAGCAGTACTTC.

The CDR3 nucleotides read TGTGCCAGCAGCCAACCTCTCAGGGGATCCAATGAGCAGTTCTTC. Amino acid sequence: CASSQPLRGSNEQFF. This chain joins TRBV3-1 (or the pseudogene TRBV3-2) and TRBJ2-1; D is perhaps TRBD1 (6 bases). The length of the CDR3 is 15 residues. CDR1 is LGHDT and CDR2 is YNNKEL in the germline V gene (reference sequence). V was cut by 2 bases and J by 6 bases, with 14 bases left in between.

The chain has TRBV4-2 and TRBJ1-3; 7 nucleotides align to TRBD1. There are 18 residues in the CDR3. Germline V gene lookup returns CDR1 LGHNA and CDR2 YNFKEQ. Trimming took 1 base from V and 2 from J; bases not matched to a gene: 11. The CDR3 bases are TGTGCCAGCAGCCAAGTAGGCGCTACGACAGGGACTGGAAACACCATATATTTT. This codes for CASSQVGATTGTGNTIYF.

The DNA of the CDR3 is TGTGCCAGCAGCCAAGTGGGGCTAGCGGGAGTCGAAAATACGCAGTATTTT. It codes for CASSQVGLAGVENTQYF. The chain employs TRBV14 and TRBJ2-3; 10 bases are shared with TRBD2. Germline V gene data show CDR1 as SGHDN and CDR2 as FVKESK. With 1 base clipped from V and 7 bases from J, the junction kept 11 bases outside the gene matches. The CDR3 contains 17 residues.

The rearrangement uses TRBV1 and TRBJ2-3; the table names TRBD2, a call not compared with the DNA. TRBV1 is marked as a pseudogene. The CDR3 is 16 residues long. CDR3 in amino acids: CTSSHRLASSTDTQYF. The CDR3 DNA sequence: TGCACCAGCAGCCATCGACTAGCGTCGAGCACAGATACGCAGTATTTT.

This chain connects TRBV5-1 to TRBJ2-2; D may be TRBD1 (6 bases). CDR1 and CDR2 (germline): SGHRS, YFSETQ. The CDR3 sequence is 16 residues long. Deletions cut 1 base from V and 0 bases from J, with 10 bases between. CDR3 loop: CASSLLRGSNTGELFF. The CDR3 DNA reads TGCGCCAGCAGCTTGCTCAGGGGATCGAACACCGGGGAGCTGTTTTTT. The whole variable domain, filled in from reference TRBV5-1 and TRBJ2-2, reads KAGVTQTPRYLIKTRGQQVTLSCSPISGHRSVSWYQQTPGQGLQFLFEYFSETQRNKGNFPGRFSGRQFSNSRSEMNVSTLELGDSALYLCASSLLRGSNTGELFFGEGSRLTVL.

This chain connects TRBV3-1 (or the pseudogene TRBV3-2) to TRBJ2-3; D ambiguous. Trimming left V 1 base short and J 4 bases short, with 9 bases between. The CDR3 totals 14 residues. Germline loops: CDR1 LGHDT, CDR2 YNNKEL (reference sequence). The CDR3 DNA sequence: TGTGCCAGCAGCCAAGTACTCCCCCCAGATACGCAGTATTTT. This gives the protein CASSQVLPPDTQYF.

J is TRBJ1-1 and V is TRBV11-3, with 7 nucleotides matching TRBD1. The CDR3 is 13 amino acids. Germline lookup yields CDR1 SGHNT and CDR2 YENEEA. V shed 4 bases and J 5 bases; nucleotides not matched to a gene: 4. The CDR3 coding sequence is TGTGCCAGCAGCTACGACAGGGAAACTGAAGCTTTCTTT. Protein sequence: CASSYDRETEAFF.

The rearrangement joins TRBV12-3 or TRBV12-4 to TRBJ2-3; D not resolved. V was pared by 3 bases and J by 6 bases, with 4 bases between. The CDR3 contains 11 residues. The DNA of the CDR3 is TGTGCCAGCAGTTTCTCGGATACGCAGTATTTT. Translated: CASSFSDTQYF.